The 15 T cell receptor beta chains below come from one sample, sequenced in a study of blood T cell repertoires in COVID-19. Assay: immunoSEQ multiplex PCR; the TCRdb copy retains only in-frame clones and omits some. The data show tens of thousands of clones, roughly 89% seen once. The sample was peripheral blood. Receptors originate from a man aged 60 to 69 with COVID-19, enrolled during active disease.

This clone has a handful of counts. V gene TRBV6-5 combines with J gene TRBJ1-2; TRBD1 aligns across 9 bases. V shed 6 bases and J 5 bases; nucleotides not matched to a gene: 7. CDR1 is MNHEY, CDR2 SVGAGI, per germline. CDR3 length: 14 residues. The CDR3 DNA follows: TGTGCCAGCAGACGGGACAGGGCCGATTATGGCTACACCTTC. This gives the protein CASRRDRADYGYTF.

J is TRBJ1-2 and V is TRBV5-1, with a weak D call TRBD1 (5 bases). The V gene's germline CDR1 is SGHRS and CDR2 YFSETQ. Trimming removed 4 bases from V and 1 base from J, with 14 bases in between. CDR3 length equals 15 residues. The CDR3 sequence: CASSKGTAINYGYTF. The CDR3 DNA sequence: TGCGCCAGCAGCAAAGGGACTGCCATTAACTATGGCTACACCTTC. Combining the CDR3 with reference TRBV5-1 and TRBJ1-2 gives the whole variable domain KAGVTQTPRYLIKTRGQQVTLSCSPISGHRSVSWYQQTPGQGLQFLFEYFSETQRNKGNFPGRFSGRQFSNSRSEMNVSTLELGDSALYLCASSKGTAINYGYTFGSGTRLTVV.

V gene TRBV11-2 combines with J gene TRBJ1-5; D is unresolved. Germline V gene data show CDR1 as SGHAT and CDR2 as FQNNGV. V was pared by 0 bases and J by 6 bases, with 6 bases between. This CDR3 contains 13 residues. The CDR3 coding sequence is TGTGCCAGCAGCTTAGATACGGGTCAGCCCCAGCATTTT. Amino acid sequence: CASSLDTGQPQHF.

The CDR3 sequence is CATAGGASSSYEQYF. For the CDR3, the DNA is TGCGCCACAGCGGGGGGCGCCTCCAGCTCCTACGAGCAGTACTTC. The gene calls are TRBV10-2 and TRBJ2-7; 9 nucleotides agree with TRBD2. Germline-derived CDR1 and CDR2 are WSHSY and SAAADI. V was pared by 10 bases and J by 0 bases, with 10 bases of the junction left unmatched. This CDR3 region has 15 residues.

The genes are TRBV7-9 and TRBJ2-7; D not resolved. V lost 5 bases to trimming and J lost 3 bases, with 11 bases between them. CDR1 SEHNR and CDR2 FQNEAQ come from the germline V gene (reference sequence). The CDR3 runs 13 residues. The chain's CDR3 is CASSPTQNYEQYF. CDR3 DNA: TGTGCCAGCAGCCCCACCCAGAACTACGAGCAGTACTTC.

The CDR3 spells CATRRAGADTQYF. CDR3 nucleotides: TGTGCCACGAGAAGAGCGGGAGCGGATACGCAGTATTTT. This chain joins TRBV19 and TRBJ2-3; 8 bases agree with TRBD2. V shed 10 bases, J shed 6 bases, and the junction held 9 bases outside the gene matches. This CDR3 contains 13 residues. In germline, CDR1 is LNHDA, CDR2 SQIVND (reference sequence). Full variable domain (missing parts from reference TRBV19 and TRBJ2-3): DGGITQSPKYLFRKEGQNVTLSCEQNLNHDAMYWYRQDPGQGLRLIYYSQIVNDFQKGDIAEGYSVSREKKESFPLTVTSAQKNPTAFYLCATRRAGADTQYFGPGTRLTVL.

V usage is TRBV10-1 and J usage is TRBJ2-3; 11 bases agree with TRBD2. Trimming cost V 5 bases and J 1 base; bases outside gene matches: 2. Germline V gene lookup returns CDR1 WNHNN and CDR2 SYGVQD (reference sequence). The CDR3 spans 15 residues. The CDR3 loop is CASSLAGGGTDTQYF. DNA of the CDR3: TGCGCCAGCAGTTTAGCGGGAGGGGGCACAGATACGCAGTATTTT.

This chain joins TRBV3-1 (or the pseudogene TRBV3-2) and TRBJ1-3; no definite D call. CDR3 length equals 13 residues. Germline CDR1 and CDR2: LGHDT and YNNKEL (reference sequence). Trimming removed 4 bases at V and 0 bases at J, with 4 bases between. In nucleotides, the CDR3 is TGTGCCAGCAGCCCGAGCTCTGGAAACACCATATATTTT. Its protein is CASSPSSGNTIYF.

CDR3 sequence (DNA): TGTGCCAGCAGCCCCTGGACTAGCGGGAGGGCCGGTGACGAGCAGTACTTC. Translated, it gives CASSPWTSGRAGDEQYF. The chain uses TRBV3-1 (or the pseudogene TRBV3-2) and TRBJ2-7; 15 nucleotides agree with TRBD2. This CDR3 has 17 residues. Germline values: CDR1 LGHDT, CDR2 YNNKEL (reference sequence). V lost 4 bases to trimming and J lost 5 bases; unmatched junction nucleotides: 9.

The V call is TRBV24-1, the J call TRBJ2-1, with 7 bases aligning to TRBD1. Germline V CDR1 and CDR2: KGHDR, SFDVKD. The CDR3 contains 16 residues. V trimming: 3 bases; J trimming: 4 bases; junction bases outside the gene matches: 8. CDR3 DNA sequence: TGTGCCACCAGTGATCAGACAGGGCGAGGGTACAATGAGCAGTTCTTC. Residues: CATSDQTGRGYNEQFF.

The J gene is TRBJ1-2, the V gene TRBV18; 9 nucleotides agree with TRBD1. J gave up 2 bases and V 2 bases, and 12 bases lay outside the gene matches. The CDR3 length is 18 residues. Per the germline V gene, CDR1 is KGHSH and CDR2 is LQKENI. The CDR3 spells CASSPSWTGDAKNYGYTF. As DNA, the CDR3 is TGTGCCAGCTCACCATCGTGGACAGGGGATGCGAAGAACTATGGCTACACCTTC. The full variable domain, in which reference TRBV18 and TRBJ1-2 provide the parts outside the CDR3, is NAGVMQNPRHLVRRRGQEARLRCSPMKGHSHVYWYRQLPEEGLKFMVYLQKENIIDESGMPKERFSAEFPKEGPSILRIQQVVRGDSAAYFCASSPSWTGDAKNYGYTFGSGTRLTVV.

The rearrangement joins TRBV6-4 to TRBJ2-1, with D tentatively TRBD2 (6 bases). This CDR3 is 14 amino acids long. Germline lookup yields CDR1 MRHNA and CDR2 SNTAGT. The V end was cut by 6 bases, the J end by 8 bases, with 17 bases between. The CDR3 sequence is CASSPGTGSDEQFF. The CDR3 bases are TGTGCCAGCAGCCCCGGGACTGGCTCGGATGAGCAGTTCTTC.

The V and J genes are TRBV6-5 and TRBJ2-1, with TRBD1 as a possible D gene (6 bases). The V gene lost 7 bases and the J gene lost 1 base, with 11 bases spanning the gap. CDR3 size: 14 residues. Germline CDR1 MNHEY, CDR2 SVGAGI. The CDR3 is CASKQGLSYNEQFF. CDR3 coding DNA: TGTGCCAGCAAACAGGGATTATCCTACAATGAGCAGTTCTTC.

In its sample, this clone was seen once. Other nucleotide sequences from this sample produce the same CDR3. The J gene is TRBJ1-1, the V gene TRBV5-1, with D perhaps TRBD1 (5 bases). The CDR3 has 13 residues. Deletions cut 2 bases from V and 1 base from J, with 6 bases between. Germline V gene lookup returns CDR1 SGHRS and CDR2 YFSETQ. The CDR3 region is CASSLTGNTEAFF. For the CDR3, the DNA is TGCGCCAGCAGCTTAACAGGGAACACTGAAGCTTTCTTT.

The CDR3 region has the DNA TGTGCCAGTAGTGCCGACAGGGTGGTCTATGGCTACACCTTC. This encodes CASSADRVVYGYTF. The chain has TRBV19 and TRBJ1-2; 7 nucleotides line up with TRBD1. The CDR3 consists of 14 residues. Trimming at V came to 5 bases and at J to 4 bases, leaving 7 bases not matched to a gene. Germline values: CDR1 LNHDA, CDR2 SQIVND (reference sequence). The variable domain in full, completed from reference TRBV19 and TRBJ1-2, reads DGGITQSPKYLFRKEGQNVTLSCEQNLNHDAMYWYRQDPGQGLRLIYYSQIVNDFQKGDIAEGYSVSREKKESFPLTVTSAQKNPTAFYLCASSADRVVYGYTFGSGTRLTVV.